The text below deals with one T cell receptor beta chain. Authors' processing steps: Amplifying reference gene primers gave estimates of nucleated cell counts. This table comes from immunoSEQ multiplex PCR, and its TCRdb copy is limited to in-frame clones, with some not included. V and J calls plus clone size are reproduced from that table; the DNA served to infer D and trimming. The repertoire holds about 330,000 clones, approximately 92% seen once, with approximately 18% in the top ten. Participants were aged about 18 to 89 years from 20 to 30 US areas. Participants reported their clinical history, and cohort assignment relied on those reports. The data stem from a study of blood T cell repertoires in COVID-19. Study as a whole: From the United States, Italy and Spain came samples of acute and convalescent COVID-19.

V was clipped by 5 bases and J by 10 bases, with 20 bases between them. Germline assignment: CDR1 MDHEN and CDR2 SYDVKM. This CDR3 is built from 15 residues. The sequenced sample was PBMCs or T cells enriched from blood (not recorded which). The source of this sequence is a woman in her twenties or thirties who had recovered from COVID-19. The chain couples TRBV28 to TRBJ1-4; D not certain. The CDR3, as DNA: TGTGCCAGCAGTCCCCCGGGGAATGTGGGTCGAAAACTGTTTTTT. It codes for CASSPPGNVGRKLFF.